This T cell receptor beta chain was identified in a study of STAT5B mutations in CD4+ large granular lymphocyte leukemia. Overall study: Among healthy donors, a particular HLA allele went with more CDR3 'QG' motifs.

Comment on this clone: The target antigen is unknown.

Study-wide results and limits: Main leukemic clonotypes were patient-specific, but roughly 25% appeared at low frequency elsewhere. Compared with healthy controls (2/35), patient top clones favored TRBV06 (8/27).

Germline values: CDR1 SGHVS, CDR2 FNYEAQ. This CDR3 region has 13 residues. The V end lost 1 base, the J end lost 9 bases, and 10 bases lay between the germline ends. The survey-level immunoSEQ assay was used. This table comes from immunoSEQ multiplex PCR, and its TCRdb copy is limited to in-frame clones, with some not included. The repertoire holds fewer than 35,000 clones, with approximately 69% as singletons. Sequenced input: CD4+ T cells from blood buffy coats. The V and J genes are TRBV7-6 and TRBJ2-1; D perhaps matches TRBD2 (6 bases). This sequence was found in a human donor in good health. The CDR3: CASSLVTAGEQFF. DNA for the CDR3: TGTGCCAGCAGCTTAGTAACAGCGGGTGAGCAGTTCTTC.